The 4 T cell receptor beta chains below come from one sample, sequenced in a study of blood T cell repertoires in COVID-19. Assay used: immunoSEQ multiplex PCR; TCRdb lists only in-frame clones, some missing. Of about 180,000 clones listed, 80% are singletons. Sequenced sample: PBMCs or T cells enriched from blood (not recorded which). These TCRs come from a man in his sixties who had been exposed to COVID-19.

The rearrangement uses TRBV9 and TRBJ1-2; 11 bases match TRBD1. Germline assignment: CDR1 SGDLS and CDR2 YYNGEE. After removal of 0 bases from V and 8 bases from J, the junction contained 6 bases not matched to a gene. This CDR3 has 15 residues. CDR3 coding DNA: TGTGCCAGCAGCGTAGCGGGACAGGGGGAAGGAGGCTACACCTTC. Its translation is CASSVAGQGEGGYTF.

The J gene is TRBJ2-2, the V gene TRBV25-1, with TRBD2 matching over 13 bases. The V segment lost 8 bases and the J segment 6 bases; nucleotides outside the gene matches: 6. This CDR3 has 15 amino acids. The V gene's germline CDR1 is MGHDK and CDR2 SYGVNS. CDR3 nucleotides: TGTGCCAGCCAGCGGACTAGCGGGAGCTCCGGGGAGCTGTTTTTT. Amino acid sequence: CASQRTSGSSGELFF. The whole variable domain, filled in from reference TRBV25-1 and TRBJ2-2, reads EADIYQTPRYLVIGTGKKITLECSQTMGHDKMYWYQQDPGMELHLIHYSYGVNSTEKGDLSSESTVSRIRTEHFPLTLESARPSHTSQYLCASQRTSGSSGELFFGEGSRLTVL.

The CDR3 protein is CATSGSGAGANVLTF. The CDR3, as DNA: TGTGCCACCAGCGGATCAGGGGCTGGGGCCAACGTCCTGACTTTC. The chain is built from TRBV15 and TRBJ2-6, with D maybe TRBD1 (6 bases). The CDR3 covers 15 residues. Trimming took off 5 bases at V and 2 bases at J, with 10 bases between the two ends. Germline CDR1 and CDR2: LNHNV and YYDKDF (reference sequence).

The gene calls are TRBV6-5 and TRBJ2-1; D is possibly TRBD1 (6 bases). The CDR3 is 10 amino acids. Looked up from germline, CDR1 is MNHEY and CDR2 is SVGAGI. With 10 bases removed from V and 7 bases from J, the gap between germline ends came to 8 bases. The chain's CDR3 is CATRGNEQFF. The CDR3 DNA follows: TGTGCCACAAGGGGGAATGAGCAGTTCTTC.